Detailed here is one T cell receptor beta chain. Sequencing used immunoSEQ multiplex PCR; TCRdb keeps in-frame clones, though not all of them. The repertoire holds around 150,000 clones, with approximately 90% as singletons. This entry belongs to a study of cytomegalovirus exposure and HLA in healthy donors. Study context: According to later analysis, the same platform produced the 120 validation and 666 first-cohort repertoires.

Germline V CDR1 and CDR2: SGHRS, YFSETQ. This CDR3 contains 14 residues. Unmatched junction bases numbered 2, after V lost 0 bases and J lost 6 bases. Sequencing input: PBMCs. The sequence was obtained from a man in his late teens or twenties in good health and CMV-seronegative. The chain recombines TRBV5-1 with TRBJ1-2; 10 nucleotides align to TRBD1. CDR3 protein: CASSLGGQGNGYTF. The CDR3 DNA reads as TGCGCCAGCAGCTTGGGGGGACAGGGGAATGGCTACACCTTC.